A single sample is the source of the 16 T cell receptor beta chains below, sequenced in a study of blood T cell repertoires in COVID-19. Assay: immunoSEQ multiplex PCR; the TCRdb copy retains only in-frame clones and omits some. This sample has about 300,000 clones, with about nine tenths found just once. The sample was PBMCs or T cells enriched from blood (not recorded which). These receptors all come from a man aged 25-40 years who had recovered from COVID-19.

This sequence joins TRBV15 and TRBJ1-2; no reliable D call. The CDR3 totals 12 residues. Per germline, CDR1 LNHNV and CDR2 YYDKDF (reference sequence). The ends were cut back, 5 bases at V and 5 bases at J, with 9 bases in the middle. The CDR3 sequence: CATSEPPYGYTF. CDR3 DNA sequence: TGTGCCACCAGCGAGCCGCCATATGGCTACACCTTC.

This chain links TRBV7-6 with TRBJ2-1, with 9 bases that match TRBD2. Looked up from germline, CDR1 is SGHVS and CDR2 is FNYEAQ. This CDR3 has 16 amino acids. V lost 1 base to trimming and J lost 1 base; unmatched junction nucleotides: 2. The CDR3: CASSLGAGGSYNEQFF. The CDR3 DNA sequence: TGTGCCAGCAGCTTAGGAGCGGGAGGATCCTACAATGAGCAGTTCTTC. Full variable domain (outside the CDR3, taken from reference TRBV7-6 and TRBJ2-1): GAGVSQSPRYKVTKRGQDVALRCDPISGHVSLYWYRQALGQGPEFLTYFNYEAQQDKSGLPNDRFSAERPEGSISTLTIQRTEQRDSAMYRCASSLGAGGSYNEQFFGPGTRLTVL.

The chain uses TRBV27 and TRBJ2-1; TRBD1 agrees at 8 bases. The CDR3 is 15 residues long. J was trimmed by 2 bases and V by 5 bases; bases with no gene match: 5. Germline V lookup: CDR1 MNHEY, CDR2 SMNVEV (reference sequence). CDR3 in DNA: TGTGCCAGCAGTCCCCAGGGGGCCGCCTACAATGAGCAGTTCTTC. Its protein is CASSPQGAAYNEQFF.

The CDR3 DNA reads as TGTGCCAGCAGCCGAAGACGGCGGGACAATGAGCAGTTCTTC. Encoded protein: CASSRRRRDNEQFF. The chain links TRBV3-1 (or the pseudogene TRBV3-2) to TRBJ2-1, with TRBD2 as a possible D gene (5 bases). Germline CDR1 LGHDT, CDR2 YNNKEL (reference sequence). The CDR3 runs 14 residues. Trimming pared 4 bases from V and 5 bases from J, leaving 12 bases between.

V and J are TRBV7-9 and TRBJ1-2; possible D gene TRBD1, 6 bases. V was pared by 6 bases and J by 8 bases, with 16 bases between. CDR1 SEHNR and CDR2 FQNEAQ come from the germline V gene (reference sequence). This CDR3 region has 13 residues. The CDR3 region is CASSLRGVEGYTF. The CDR3 bases are TGTGCCAGCAGTCTCAGGGGTGTGGAGGGCTACACCTTC.

The chain uses TRBV15 and TRBJ1-5; D ambiguous. V was cut by 1 base and J by 0 bases, with 7 bases left in between. CDR3 length: 15 residues. Germline V gene sequence: CDR1 LNHNV, CDR2 YYDKDF (reference sequence). CDR3 nucleotide sequence: TGTGCCACCAGCAGAGCCCGGGTTAGCAATCAGCCCCAGCATTTT. It specifies CATSRARVSNQPQHF.

The chain carries TRBV2 and TRBJ1-6; perhaps TRBD1 as D (5 bases). The CDR3 covers 13 residues. The V and J ends lost 7 bases and 11 bases respectively, with 15 bases between them. Germline V lookup: CDR1 SNHLY, CDR2 FYNNEI. The CDR3 DNA is TGTGCCAGCAATACAGGCTTTCACCCACCCCTCCACTTT. This codes for CASNTGFHPPLHF.

The chain joins TRBV28 to TRBJ1-4; 12 bases are a match to TRBD1. CDR1 is MDHEN, CDR2 SYDVKM, per germline. V dropped 4 bases and J dropped 7; count of bases not matched to a gene: 7. CDR3 size: 16 residues. In DNA form, the CDR3 reads TGTGCCAGCAGTTCCGGGACAGGGGGCGTGGGTGAAAAACTGTTTTTT. Protein: CASSSGTGGVGEKLFF.

J is TRBJ2-2 and V is TRBV11-3, with 12 bases fitting TRBD2. V was pared by 5 bases and J by 0 bases, with 13 bases of the junction left unmatched. Germline CDR1 is SGHNT and CDR2 is YENEEA. This CDR3 has 20 amino acids. CDR3 sequence: CASSRSGWGLAGSNTGELFF. In DNA, the CDR3 is TGTGCCAGCAGCCGAAGTGGTTGGGGACTAGCGGGTTCGAACACCGGGGAGCTGTTTTTT.

The V call is TRBV7-9, the J call TRBJ1-5, with TRBD1 as a possible D gene (5 bases). CDR1 is SEHNR, CDR2 FQNEAQ, per germline (reference sequence). The CDR3 has 14 residues. V shed 3 bases and J shed 3 bases, with 9 bases lying between them. This chain's CDR3 is CASSLGGDNQPQHF. CDR3 bases: TGTGCCAGCAGCTTGGGGGGAGACAATCAGCCCCAGCATTTT.

The rearrangement uses TRBV15 and TRBJ1-5, with 10 bases identical to TRBD1. The CDR3 is made up of 17 amino acids. Looked up from germline, CDR1 is LNHNV and CDR2 is YYDKDF (reference sequence). V shed 0 bases, J shed 2 bases, and the junction held 4 bases outside the gene matches. For the CDR3, the DNA is TGTGCCACCAGCAGAGAATCGACAGGGGGCCGCAATCAGCCCCAGCATTTT. This translates into CATSRESTGGRNQPQHF. The complete variable domain, with remaining parts taken from reference TRBV15 and TRBJ1-5, reads DAMVIQNPRYQVTQFGKPVTLSCSQTLNHNVMYWYQQKSSQAPKLLFHYYDKDFNNEADTPDNFQSRRPNTSFCFLDIRSPGLGDTAMYLCATSRESTGGRNQPQHFGDGTRLSIL.

The chain links TRBV10-3 to TRBJ1-5; D remains ambiguous. The CDR3 is 17 amino acids. The V and J ends lost 8 bases and 1 base respectively, with 21 bases between them. CDR1 is ENHRY and CDR2 is SYGVKD in the germline V gene. The CDR3, as DNA: TGTGCCATCGGAATTTGGCCCCTTCGGGTCAGCAATCAGCCCCAGCATTTT. It is translated as CAIGIWPLRVSNQPQHF.

The chain employs TRBV6-6 and TRBJ1-6; unclear D gene. V was shortened by 6 bases and J by 3 bases, with 12 bases between the two germline ends. Germline V lookup: CDR1 MNHNY, CDR2 SVGAGI (reference sequence). This CDR3 is 15 amino acids long. The CDR3 DNA reads as TGTGCCAGCAGGGCGCTCCGGGACTATAATTCACCCCTCCACTTT. It encodes CASRALRDYNSPLHF.

The V and J genes are TRBV10-2 and TRBJ1-1; 7 bases align to TRBD1. There are 13 residues in the CDR3. CDR1 WSHSY and CDR2 SAAADI come from the germline V gene. Unmatched junction bases numbered 6, after V lost 7 bases and J lost 4 bases. The CDR3 sequence: CASTGTAATEAFF. CDR3 nucleotide sequence: TGCGCCAGCACCGGGACAGCGGCCACTGAAGCTTTCTTT.

The chain uses TRBV9 and TRBJ2-3; D perhaps matches TRBD1 (5 bases). Trimming removed 5 bases from V and 3 bases from J, with 7 bases in between. This CDR3 is built from 12 residues. Per the germline V gene, CDR1 is SGDLS and CDR2 is YYNGEE. Written as DNA, the CDR3 is TGTGCCAGCAGGGGGCAAACAGATACGCAGTATTTT. Translation: CASRGQTDTQYF.

This chain joins TRBV5-1 and TRBJ2-5; D gene ambiguous. Trimming removed 4 bases at V and 3 bases at J, with 4 bases between. CDR1 and CDR2 from the germline V gene are SGHRS and YFSETQ. The length of the CDR3 is 11 residues. The CDR3 DNA reads as TGCGCCAGCAGCATCGAAGAGACCCAGTACTTC. Residues: CASSIEETQYF.